This TCR beta chain was sequenced in a study of blood T cells in healthy people across ages. Study background: In model experiments, template switching was able to capture about one barcoded beta molecule for every two T cells that were present.

A few counts support this clonotype. Its antigen is unidentified. The CDR3 spans 15 residues. V lost 0 bases and J lost 1, with 8 bases in between. Germline V lookup: CDR1 SGHAT, CDR2 FQDESV (reference sequence). Through a sample-barcoded 5' primer and a J-beta primer mix, a second PCR was run for about 6 to 11 cycles. TCRdb re-called the 5' RACE reads with MiXCR, one entry per CDR3 protein. The table lists roughly 800,000 distinct CDR3 sequences, 58% of them singletons, with 22% in the top ten. Overall study results and limits: Calculation of diversity from one million T cells yielded estimates considered to be underestimates. The percentage of naive T cells correlated strongly with TCR beta diversity.

The J gene is TRBJ2-3, the V gene TRBV11-1; the D gene is possibly TRBD2 (5 bases). Sequencing used blood. This sequence originates from a man under 40 in good health. The CDR3 spells CASSLASGGTDTQYF. DNA for the CDR3: TGTGCCAGCAGCTTAGCTTCCGGGGGCACAGATACGCAGTATTTT. Full variable domain (remainder filled in from reference TRBV11-1 and TRBJ2-3): EAEVAQSPRYKITEKSQAVAFWCDPISGHATLYWYRQILGQGPELLVQFQDESVVDDSQLPKDRFSAERLKGVDSTLKIQPAELGDSAMYLCASSLASGGTDTQYFGPGTRLTVL.